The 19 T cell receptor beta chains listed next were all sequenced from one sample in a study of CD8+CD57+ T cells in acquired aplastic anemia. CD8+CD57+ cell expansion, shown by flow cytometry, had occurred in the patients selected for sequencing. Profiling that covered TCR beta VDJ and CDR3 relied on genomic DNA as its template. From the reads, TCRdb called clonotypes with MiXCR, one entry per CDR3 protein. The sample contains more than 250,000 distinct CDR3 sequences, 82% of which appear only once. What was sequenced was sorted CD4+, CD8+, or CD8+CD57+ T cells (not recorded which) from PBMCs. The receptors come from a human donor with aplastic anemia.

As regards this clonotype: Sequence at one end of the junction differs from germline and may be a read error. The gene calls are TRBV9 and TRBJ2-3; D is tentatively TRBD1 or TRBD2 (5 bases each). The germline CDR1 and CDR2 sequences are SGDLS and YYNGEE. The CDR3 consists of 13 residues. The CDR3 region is CASSPQRGADTQF. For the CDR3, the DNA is TGTGCCAGCAGCCCGCAGAGGGGCGCTGATACGCAGTTT.

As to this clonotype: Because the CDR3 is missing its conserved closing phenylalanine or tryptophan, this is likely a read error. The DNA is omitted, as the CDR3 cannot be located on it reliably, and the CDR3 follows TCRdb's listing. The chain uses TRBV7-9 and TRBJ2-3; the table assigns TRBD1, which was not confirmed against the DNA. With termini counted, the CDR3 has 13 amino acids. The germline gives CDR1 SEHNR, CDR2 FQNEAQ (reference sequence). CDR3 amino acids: CASSLVTRGRSDT.

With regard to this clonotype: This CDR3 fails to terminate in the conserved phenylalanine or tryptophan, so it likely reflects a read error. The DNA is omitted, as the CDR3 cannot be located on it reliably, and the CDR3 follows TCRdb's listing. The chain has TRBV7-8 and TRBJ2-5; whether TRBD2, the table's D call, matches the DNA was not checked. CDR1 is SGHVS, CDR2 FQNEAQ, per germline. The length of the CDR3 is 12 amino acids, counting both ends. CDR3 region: CAGSLAGDPDTH.

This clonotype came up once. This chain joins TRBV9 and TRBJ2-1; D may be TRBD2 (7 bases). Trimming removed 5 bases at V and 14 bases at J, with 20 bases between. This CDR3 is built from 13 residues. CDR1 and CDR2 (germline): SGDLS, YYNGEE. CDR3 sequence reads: CASSDGGADKEFF. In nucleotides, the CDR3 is TGTGCCAGCAGTGATGGGGGGGCCGATAAAGAGTTCTTC. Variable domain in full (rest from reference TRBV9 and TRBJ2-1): DSGVTQTPKHLITATGQRVTLRCSPRSGDLSVYWYQQSLDQGLQFLIQYYNGEERAKGNILERFSAQQFPDLHSELNLSSLELGDSALYFCASSDGGADKEFFGPGTRLTVL.

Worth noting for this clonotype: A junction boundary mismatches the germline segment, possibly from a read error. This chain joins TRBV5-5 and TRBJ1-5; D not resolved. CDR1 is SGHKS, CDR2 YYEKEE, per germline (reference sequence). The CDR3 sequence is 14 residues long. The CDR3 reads CASSQGLGNQPQHF. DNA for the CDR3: TGCGCCAGCAGCCAAGGCCTTGGCAATCAGCCCCAGCATTTT.

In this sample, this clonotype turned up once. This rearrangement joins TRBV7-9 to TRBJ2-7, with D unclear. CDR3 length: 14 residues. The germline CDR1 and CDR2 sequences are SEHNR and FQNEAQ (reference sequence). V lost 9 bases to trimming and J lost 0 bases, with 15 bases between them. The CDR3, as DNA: TGTGCCAGTAGTATAGGGCCGACCTCCTACGAGCAGTACTTC. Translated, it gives CASSIGPTSYEQYF.

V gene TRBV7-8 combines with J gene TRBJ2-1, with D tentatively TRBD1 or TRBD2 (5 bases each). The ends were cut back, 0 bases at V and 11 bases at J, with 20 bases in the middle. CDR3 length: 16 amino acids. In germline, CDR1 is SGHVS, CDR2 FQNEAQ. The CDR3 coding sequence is TGTGCCAGCAGCTTAGCCGTGTGGGGACCCGGGGAGCAGCAGTTCTTC. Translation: CASSLAVWGPGEQQFF.

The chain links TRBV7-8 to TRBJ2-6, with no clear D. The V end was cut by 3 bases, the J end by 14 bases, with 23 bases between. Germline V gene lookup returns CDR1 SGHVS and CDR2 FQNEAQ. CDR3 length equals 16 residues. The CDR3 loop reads CASSFDPDGTANFLTF. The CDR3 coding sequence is TGTGCCAGCAGCTTTGATCCAGACGGCACAGCCAATTTCCTGACTTTC.

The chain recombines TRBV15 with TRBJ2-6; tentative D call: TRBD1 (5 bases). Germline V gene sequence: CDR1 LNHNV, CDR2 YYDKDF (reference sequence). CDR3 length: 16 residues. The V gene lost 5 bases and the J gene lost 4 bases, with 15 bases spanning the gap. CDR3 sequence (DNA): TGTGCCACCAGCTTAGATGGACACGACGGGGCCAACGTCCTGACTTTC. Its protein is CATSLDGHDGANVLTF.

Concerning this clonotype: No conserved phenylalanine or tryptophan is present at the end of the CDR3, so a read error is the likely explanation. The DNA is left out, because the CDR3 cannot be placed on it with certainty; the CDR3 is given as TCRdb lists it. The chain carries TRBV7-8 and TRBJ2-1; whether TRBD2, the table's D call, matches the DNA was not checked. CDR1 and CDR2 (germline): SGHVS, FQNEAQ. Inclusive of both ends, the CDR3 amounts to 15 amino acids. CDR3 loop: CASSLASGPYKQQFG.

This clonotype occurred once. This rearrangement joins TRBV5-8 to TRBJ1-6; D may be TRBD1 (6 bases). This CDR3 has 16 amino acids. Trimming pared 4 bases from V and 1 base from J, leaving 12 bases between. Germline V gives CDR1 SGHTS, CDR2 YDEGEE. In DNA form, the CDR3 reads TGTGCCAGCAGCGCACGGGACAAATCCTATAATTCACCCCTCCACTTT. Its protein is CASSARDKSYNSPLHF.

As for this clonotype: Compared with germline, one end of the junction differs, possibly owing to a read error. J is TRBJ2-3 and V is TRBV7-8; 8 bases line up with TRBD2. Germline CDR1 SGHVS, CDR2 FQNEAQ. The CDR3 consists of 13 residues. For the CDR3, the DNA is TGTGCCAGCAGCGTAGCGGGAACTGATAATACGTATTTT. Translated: CASSVAGTDNTYF.

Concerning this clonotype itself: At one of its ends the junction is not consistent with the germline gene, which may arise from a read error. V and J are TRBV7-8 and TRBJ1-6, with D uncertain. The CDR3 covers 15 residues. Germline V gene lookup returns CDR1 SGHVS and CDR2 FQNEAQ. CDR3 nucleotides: TGTGCCAGCAGCTTAGCGGGAGGTCCCGATACGCCCCACCACTTT. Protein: CASSLAGGPDTPHHF. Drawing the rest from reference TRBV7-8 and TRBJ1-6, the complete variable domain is GAGVSQSPRYKVAKRGQDVALRCDPISGHVSLFWYQQALGQGPEFLTYFQNEAQLDKSGLPSDRFFAERPEGSVSTLKIQRTQQEDSAVYLCASSLAGGPDTPHHFGNGTRLTVT.

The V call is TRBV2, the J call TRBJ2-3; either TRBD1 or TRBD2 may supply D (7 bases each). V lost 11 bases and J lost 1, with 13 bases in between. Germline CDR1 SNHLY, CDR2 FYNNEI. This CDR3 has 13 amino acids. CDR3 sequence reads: CAGAGGGTDTQYF. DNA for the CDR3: TGTGCCGGCGCAGGGGGGGGCACAGATACGCAGTATTTT.

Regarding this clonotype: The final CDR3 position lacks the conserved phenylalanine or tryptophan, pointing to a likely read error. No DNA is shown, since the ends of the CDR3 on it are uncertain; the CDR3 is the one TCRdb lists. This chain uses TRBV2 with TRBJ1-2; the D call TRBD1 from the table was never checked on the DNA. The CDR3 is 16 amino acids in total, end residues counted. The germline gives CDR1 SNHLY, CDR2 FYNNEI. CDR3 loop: CASRDRGRAARQAGHH.

The DNA for the CDR3 is TGTGCCACCTTGGCAGGGGACACCGGGGAGGGTGAAGCTTTCTTT. Translated: CATLAGDTGEGEAFF. This chain links TRBV24-1 with TRBJ1-1; tentative D call: TRBD1 (6 bases). The CDR3 covers 15 residues. Germline V gene lookup returns CDR1 KGHDR and CDR2 SFDVKD. V lost 9 bases and J lost 7, with 23 bases in between.

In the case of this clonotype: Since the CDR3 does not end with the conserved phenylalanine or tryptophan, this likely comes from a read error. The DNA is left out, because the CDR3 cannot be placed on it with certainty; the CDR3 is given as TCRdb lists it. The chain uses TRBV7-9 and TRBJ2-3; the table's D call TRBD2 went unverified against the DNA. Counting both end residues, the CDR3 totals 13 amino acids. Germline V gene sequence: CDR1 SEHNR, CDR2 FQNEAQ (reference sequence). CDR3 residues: CASGLGGAAAPYY.

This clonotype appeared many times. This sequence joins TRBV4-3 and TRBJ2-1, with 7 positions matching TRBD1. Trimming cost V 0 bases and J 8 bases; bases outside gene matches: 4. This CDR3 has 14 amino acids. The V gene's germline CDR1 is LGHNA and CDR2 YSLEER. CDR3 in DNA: TGCGCCAGCAGCCAAGAGGGACAGTTGGATGAGCAGTTCTTC. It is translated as CASSQEGQLDEQFF.

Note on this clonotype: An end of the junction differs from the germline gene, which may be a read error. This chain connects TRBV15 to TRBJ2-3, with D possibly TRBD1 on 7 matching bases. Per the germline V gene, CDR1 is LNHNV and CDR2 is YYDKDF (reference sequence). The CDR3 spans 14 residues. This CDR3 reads CASSRGGGADTQYF. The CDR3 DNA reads TGTGCCAGCAGCAGAGGGGGCGGGGCAGATACGCAGTATTTT.